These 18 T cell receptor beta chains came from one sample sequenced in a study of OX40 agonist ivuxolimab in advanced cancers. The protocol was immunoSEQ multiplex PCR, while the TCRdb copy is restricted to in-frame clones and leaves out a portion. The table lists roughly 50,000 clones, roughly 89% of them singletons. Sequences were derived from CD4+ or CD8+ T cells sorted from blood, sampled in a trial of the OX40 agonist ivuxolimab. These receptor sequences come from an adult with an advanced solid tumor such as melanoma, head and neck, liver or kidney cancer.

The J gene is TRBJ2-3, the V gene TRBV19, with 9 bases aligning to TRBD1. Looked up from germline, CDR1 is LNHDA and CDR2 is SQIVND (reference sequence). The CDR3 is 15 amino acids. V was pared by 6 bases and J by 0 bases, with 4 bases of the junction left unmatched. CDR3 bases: TGTGCCAGTAGAGACAGGGGGACTAGCACAGATACGCAGTATTTT. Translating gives CASRDRGTSTDTQYF.

The CDR3 is CASSYRGLREFF. As DNA, the CDR3 is TGTGCCAGCAGTTACCGGGGGCTCCGCGAATTCTTC. V usage is TRBV6-6 and J usage is TRBJ2-1; perhaps D is TRBD1 or TRBD2 (6 bases each). Trimming cost V 2 bases and J 16 bases, with 15 bases left between them. This CDR3 is 12 amino acids long. The V gene's germline CDR1 is MNHNY and CDR2 SVGAGI (reference sequence).

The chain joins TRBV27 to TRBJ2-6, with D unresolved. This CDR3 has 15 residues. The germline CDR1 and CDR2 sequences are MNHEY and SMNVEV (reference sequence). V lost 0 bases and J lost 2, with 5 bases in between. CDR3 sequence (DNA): TGTGCCAGCAGTTTATCCGATCCTGGGGCCAACGTCCTGACTTTC. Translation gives CASSLSDPGANVLTF.

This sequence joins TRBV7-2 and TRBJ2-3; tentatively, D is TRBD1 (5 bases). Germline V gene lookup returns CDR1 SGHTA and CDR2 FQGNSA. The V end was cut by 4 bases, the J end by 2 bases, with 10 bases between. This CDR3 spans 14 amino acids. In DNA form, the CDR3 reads TGTGCCAGCAGCTCAGGACAACCCACAGATACGCAGTATTTT. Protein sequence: CASSSGQPTDTQYF.

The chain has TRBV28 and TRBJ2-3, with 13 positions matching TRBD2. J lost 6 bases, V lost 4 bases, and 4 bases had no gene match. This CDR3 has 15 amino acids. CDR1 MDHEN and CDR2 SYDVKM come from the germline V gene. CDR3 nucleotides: TGTGCCAGCAGTTCCGGACTAGCGGGAGCGGATACGCAGTATTTT. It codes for CASSSGLAGADTQYF. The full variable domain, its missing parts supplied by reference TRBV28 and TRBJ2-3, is DVKVTQSSRYLVKRTGEKVFLECVQDMDHENMFWYRQDPGLGLRLIYFSYDVKMKEKGDIPEGYSVSREKKERFSLILESASTNQTSMYLCASSSGLAGADTQYFGPGTRLTVL.

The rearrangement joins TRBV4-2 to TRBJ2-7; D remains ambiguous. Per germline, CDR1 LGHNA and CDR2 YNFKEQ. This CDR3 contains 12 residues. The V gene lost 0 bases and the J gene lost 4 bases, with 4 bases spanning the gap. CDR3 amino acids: CASSQDRYEQYF. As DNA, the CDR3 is TGTGCCAGCAGCCAAGATCGGTACGAGCAGTACTTC.

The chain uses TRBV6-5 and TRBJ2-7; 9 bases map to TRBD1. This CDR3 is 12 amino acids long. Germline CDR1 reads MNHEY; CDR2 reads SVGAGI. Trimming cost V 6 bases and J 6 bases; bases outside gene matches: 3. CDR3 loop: CASRLGQGEQYF. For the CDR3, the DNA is TGTGCCAGCAGATTGGGACAGGGCGAGCAGTACTTC.

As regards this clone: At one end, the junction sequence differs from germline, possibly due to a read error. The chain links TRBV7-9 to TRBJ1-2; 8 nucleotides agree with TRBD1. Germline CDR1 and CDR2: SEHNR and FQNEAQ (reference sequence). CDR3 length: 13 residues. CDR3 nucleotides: TGTGCCAGCACTGGACAGGGCGTATATGCCTACACCTTC. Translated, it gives CASTGQGVYAYTF.

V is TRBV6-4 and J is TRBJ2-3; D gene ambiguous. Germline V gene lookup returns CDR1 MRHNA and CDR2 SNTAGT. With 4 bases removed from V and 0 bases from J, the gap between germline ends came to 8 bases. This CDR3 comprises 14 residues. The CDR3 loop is CASSVSSSTDTQYF. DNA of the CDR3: TGTGCCAGCAGTGTATCTTCTAGCACAGATACGCAGTATTTT.

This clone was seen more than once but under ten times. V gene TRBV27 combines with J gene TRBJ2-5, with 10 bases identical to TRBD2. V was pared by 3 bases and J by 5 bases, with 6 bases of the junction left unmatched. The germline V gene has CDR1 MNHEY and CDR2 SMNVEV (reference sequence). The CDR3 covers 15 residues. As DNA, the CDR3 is TGTGCCAGCAGTTTCAGCGGGGGGGCCGTGGAGACCCAGTACTTC. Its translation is CASSFSGGAVETQYF.

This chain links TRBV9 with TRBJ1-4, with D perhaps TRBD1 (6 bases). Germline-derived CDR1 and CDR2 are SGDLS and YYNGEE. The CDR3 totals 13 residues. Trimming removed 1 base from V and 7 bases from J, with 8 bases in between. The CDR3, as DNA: TGTGCCAGCAGCGTAAGGGGGGGTGAAAAACTGTTTTTT. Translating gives CASSVRGGEKLFF.

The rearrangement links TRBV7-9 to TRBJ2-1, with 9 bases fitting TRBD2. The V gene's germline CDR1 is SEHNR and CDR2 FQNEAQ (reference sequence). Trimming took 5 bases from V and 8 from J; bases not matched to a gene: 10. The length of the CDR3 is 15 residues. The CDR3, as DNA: TGTGCCAGCAGCCAGGGGCTTAGCGGGAGTGATGAGCAGTTCTTC. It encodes CASSQGLSGSDEQFF.

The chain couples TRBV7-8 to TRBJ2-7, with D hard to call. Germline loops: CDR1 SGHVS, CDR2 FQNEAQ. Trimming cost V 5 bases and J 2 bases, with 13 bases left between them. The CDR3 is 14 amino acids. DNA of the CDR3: TGTGCCAGCAGCCTCCCCGGTCCGACCTACGAGCAGTACTTC. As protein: CASSLPGPTYEQYF.

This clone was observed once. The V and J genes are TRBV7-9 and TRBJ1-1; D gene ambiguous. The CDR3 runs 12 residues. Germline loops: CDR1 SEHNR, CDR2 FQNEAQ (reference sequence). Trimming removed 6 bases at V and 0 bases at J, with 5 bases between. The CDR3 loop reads CASRSMNTEAFF. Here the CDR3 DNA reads TGTGCCAGCAGATCCATGAACACTGAAGCTTTCTTT.

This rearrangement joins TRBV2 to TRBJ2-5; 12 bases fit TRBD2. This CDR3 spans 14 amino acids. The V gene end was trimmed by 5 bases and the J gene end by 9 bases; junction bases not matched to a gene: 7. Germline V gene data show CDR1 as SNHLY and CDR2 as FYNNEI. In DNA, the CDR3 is TGTGCCAGCAGTTCGACTAGCGGGGGCGGGGCCCAGTACTTC. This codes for CASSSTSGGGAQYF.

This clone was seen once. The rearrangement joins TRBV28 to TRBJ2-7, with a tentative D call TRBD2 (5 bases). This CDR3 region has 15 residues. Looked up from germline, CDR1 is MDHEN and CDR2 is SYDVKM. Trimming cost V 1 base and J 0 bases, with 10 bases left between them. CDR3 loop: CASSLSAAGSYEQYF. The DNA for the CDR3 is TGTGCCAGCAGTTTATCGGCCGCGGGCTCCTACGAGCAGTACTTC.

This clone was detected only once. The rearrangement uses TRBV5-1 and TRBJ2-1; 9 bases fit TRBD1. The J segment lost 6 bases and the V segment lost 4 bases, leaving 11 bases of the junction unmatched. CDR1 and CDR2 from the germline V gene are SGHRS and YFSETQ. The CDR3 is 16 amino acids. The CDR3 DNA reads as TGCGCCAGCAGCCCACCGGGGACAGGGAAGCGCAATGAGCAGTTCTTC. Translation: CASSPPGTGKRNEQFF.

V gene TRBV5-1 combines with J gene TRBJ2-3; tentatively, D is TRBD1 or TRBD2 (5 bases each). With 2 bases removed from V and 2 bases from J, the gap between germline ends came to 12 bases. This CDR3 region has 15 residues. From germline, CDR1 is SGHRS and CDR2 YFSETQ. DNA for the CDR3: TGCGCCAGCAGCTTAAGGGGACGGGACACAGATACGCAGTATTTT. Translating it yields CASSLRGRDTDTQYF.